The 18 T cell receptor beta chains reported below all come from one sample, sequenced in a study of shared clonotypes between healthy human individuals. TCRdb's table, derived via immunoSEQ multiplex PCR, lists solely in-frame clones and lacks some. Among approximately 500,000 clones, less than 85% were seen once, and the ten largest hold 10% to 15%. The sample taken for sequencing was PBMCs. These receptors originate from a woman aged 40 to 49 in good health. Some clones in this sample may be carry-over from other donors' samples.

The CDR3 DNA follows: TGTGCCAGCAGTGACTCCATTAGCCGAAGCAGGGGCTTCTATGGCTACACCTTC. This gives the protein CASSDSISRSRGFYGYTF. This chain connects TRBV6-4 to TRBJ1-2, with TRBD1 as a possible D gene (6 bases). Trimming took 0 bases from V and 4 from J, leaving 21 bases between them. Germline-derived CDR1 and CDR2 are MRHNA and SNTAGT. The CDR3 totals 18 residues.

This sequence joins TRBV7-3 and TRBJ2-3; unclear D gene. Trimming left V 5 bases short and J 6 bases short, with 18 bases between. CDR1 is SGHTA, CDR2 FQGTGA, per germline. The length of the CDR3 is 15 residues. CDR3 loop: CASSNQVSLGDTQYF. The CDR3, as DNA: TGTGCCAGCAGCAACCAAGTTTCATTGGGGGATACGCAGTATTTT.

This chain connects TRBV9 to TRBJ2-3; 16 nucleotides align to TRBD2. CDR3 length: 20 residues. V lost 3 bases to trimming and J lost 2 bases; unmatched junction nucleotides: 12. Looked up from germline, CDR1 is SGDLS and CDR2 is YYNGEE. The CDR3 region is CASSGPGTSGRAGHTDTQYF. The DNA of the CDR3 is TGTGCCAGCAGCGGTCCCGGGACTAGCGGGAGGGCCGGCCACACAGATACGCAGTATTTT.

The chain employs TRBV10-2 and TRBJ2-1, with TRBD2 matching 10 bases. The J segment lost 7 bases and the V segment lost 8 bases, leaving 11 bases of the junction unmatched. The germline gives CDR1 WSHSY, CDR2 SAAADI. The CDR3 has 15 amino acids. The CDR3 nucleotides are TGCGCCAGCGCAACTTCTAGCGGGGGTCTTAATGAGCAGTTCTTC. As protein: CASATSSGGLNEQFF.

The chain uses TRBV23-1 and TRBJ2-3; tentatively, D is TRBD2 (5 bases). TRBV23-1 is sorted into the ORF group, with uncertain function. The CDR3 has 16 amino acids. The V gene lost 4 bases and the J gene lost 4 bases, with 18 bases spanning the gap. CDR3 sequence reads: CASSPSRERVADTQYF. The CDR3 nucleotides are TGCGCCAGCAGTCCCTCGAGGGAAAGGGTGGCAGATACGCAGTATTTT.

V and J are TRBV7-9 and TRBJ1-2; D is undetermined. This CDR3 has 14 amino acids. Trimming cost V 6 bases and J 1 base, with 12 bases left between them. Germline V CDR1 and CDR2: SEHNR, FQNEAQ (reference sequence). This chain's CDR3 is CASSETLVNYGYTF. The CDR3 DNA is TGTGCCAGCAGTGAGACACTTGTTAACTATGGCTACACCTTC. Supplemented by reference TRBV7-9 and TRBJ1-2, the full variable domain reads DTGVSQNPRHKITKRGQNVTFRCDPISEHNRLYWYRQTLGQGPEFLTYFQNEAQLEKSRLLSDRFSAERPKGSFSTLEIQRTEQGDSAMYLCASSETLVNYGYTFGSGTRLTVV.

Only one count was recorded for this clone. The DNA for the CDR3 is TGTGCCAGCAGCTTAGAAGGAGGGGGGCGGGGCGAGCAGTACTTC. Its translation is CASSLEGGGRGEQYF. This chain connects TRBV11-2 to TRBJ2-7; tentatively, D is TRBD1 or TRBD2 (6 bases each). In germline, CDR1 is SGHAT, CDR2 FQNNGV. The CDR3 is made up of 15 amino acids. V lost 0 bases and J lost 6, with 15 bases in between.

The chain employs TRBV4-3 and TRBJ2-5; D is unresolved. From germline, CDR1 is LGHNA and CDR2 YSLEER. The CDR3 runs to 15 residues. Trimming removed 4 bases at V and 2 bases at J, with 14 bases between. CDR3 nucleotides: TGCGCCAGCAGCCCCTGGGTGCGAACTCAAGAGACCCAGTACTTC. Protein product: CASSPWVRTQETQYF.

The rearrangement links TRBV9 to TRBJ2-3, with TRBD2 identical over 7 bases. This CDR3 comprises 15 residues. CDR1 is SGDLS and CDR2 is YYNGEE in the germline V gene. V gave up 1 base and J gave up 4 bases; unmatched junction bases: 6. CDR3 region: CASSVRGSEADTQYF. CDR3 in DNA: TGTGCCAGCAGCGTACGCGGGAGTGAAGCAGATACGCAGTATTTT.

In nucleotides, the CDR3 is TGTGCCAGCAGTTCCGGGACTAGCGGAATTAGCACAGATACGCAGTATTTT. Amino acids: CASSSGTSGISTDTQYF. The V gene is TRBV28, the J gene TRBJ2-3, with 11 bases lining up with TRBD2. The CDR3 is made up of 17 amino acids. V was pared by 4 bases and J by 0 bases, with 6 bases of the junction left unmatched. CDR1 and CDR2 from the germline V gene are MDHEN and SYDVKM.

This clone was detected only a few times. V usage is TRBV7-3 and J usage is TRBJ2-1, with TRBD2 matching 11 bases. The CDR3 extends over 15 amino acids. V trimming: 2 bases; J trimming: 10 bases; junction bases outside the gene matches: 7. Germline V CDR1 and CDR2: SGHTA, FQGTGA. The CDR3 DNA reads as TGTGCCAGCAGCTTAGAACTAGCGGGAGTCGGCGAGCAGTTCTTC. It yields the protein CASSLELAGVGEQFF.

This chain connects TRBV18 to TRBJ1-1; TRBD1 might be the D (5 bases). Germline CDR1 reads KGHSH; CDR2 reads LQKENI. V lost 3 bases, J lost 11 bases, and 19 bases lay in between. The CDR3 spans 14 residues. DNA of the CDR3: TGTGCCAGCTCACCGGGTGCTTTGGGGCTGGCGGCTTTCTTT. This gives the protein CASSPGALGLAAFF.

The chain combines TRBV5-1 with TRBJ1-2, with TRBD1 identical over 9 bases. This CDR3 is built from 15 residues. Losses at the gene ends were 4 bases for V and 0 bases for J; bases not matched to a gene: 4. In germline, CDR1 is SGHRS, CDR2 YFSETQ. CDR3 sequence reads: CASSPGTGTNYGYTF. The CDR3 DNA sequence: TGCGCCAGCAGCCCGGGGACAGGGACTAACTATGGCTACACCTTC.

The gene calls are TRBV30 and TRBJ2-7; no clear D gene. Germline CDR1 and CDR2: GTSNPN and SVGIG (reference sequence). The CDR3 is 12 amino acids. Trimming cost V 5 bases and J 5 bases, with 13 bases left between them. The CDR3: CAWSPGSDEQYF. DNA of the CDR3: TGTGCCTGGTCTCCAGGAAGCGACGAGCAGTACTTC. The whole variable domain, remainder taken from reference TRBV30 and TRBJ2-7, is SQTIHQWPATLVQPVGSPLSLECTVEGTSNPNLYWYRQAAGRGLQLLFYSVGIGQISSEVPQNLSASRPQDRQFILSSKKLLLSDSGFYLCAWSPGSDEQYFGPGTRLTVT.

This clone has more than one count but fewer than ten. The V and J genes are TRBV7-2 and TRBJ2-7, with TRBD2 matching over 13 bases. Trimming removed 4 bases from V and 7 bases from J; junction bases left unmatched: 10. In germline, CDR1 is SGHTA, CDR2 FQGNSA. The CDR3 covers 16 residues. CDR3: CASSSSGTSGTSEQYF. Written as DNA, the CDR3 is TGTGCCAGCAGCTCCTCCGGGACTAGCGGGACTTCTGAGCAGTACTTC.

The genes are TRBV7-8 and TRBJ1-1; no reliable D call. The V end lost 2 bases, the J end lost 4 bases, and 11 bases lay between the germline ends. The CDR3 length is 14 residues. Germline lookup yields CDR1 SGHVS and CDR2 FQNEAQ. The CDR3 coding sequence is TGTGCCAGCAGCTTACGTGGGGAGATCACTGAAGCTTTCTTT. Its protein is CASSLRGEITEAFF.

The chain couples TRBV21-1 to TRBJ1-1; TRBD1 is taken as the D call from the table, unchecked against the DNA. TRBV21-1 is tagged as a pseudogene. This CDR3 has 14 amino acids. The CDR3: CASSKVRGNTEAFF. The CDR3 region has the DNA TGTGCCAGCAGCAAAGTAAGGGGCAACACTGAAGCTTTCTTT.

The gene calls are TRBV4-1 and TRBJ1-1; 7 bases line up with TRBD1. The length of the CDR3 is 16 residues. The germline V gene encodes CDR1 MGHRA and CDR2 YSYEKL. Losses at the gene ends were 4 bases for V and 1 base for J; bases not matched to a gene: 9. The CDR3 spells CASSPRDRQKNTEAFF. The CDR3 DNA is TGCGCCAGCAGCCCCCGGGACAGACAAAAGAACACTGAAGCTTTCTTT.